This TCR beta chain was documented in a study of chemoradiotherapy in HPV16-positive cancers. Study results and caveats: During treatment, candidate HPV-specific clones and E7-related motifs expanded in tumor.

Germline CDR1 reads SGHTA; CDR2 reads FQGNSA. CDR3 length equals 12 residues. Trimming stripped 5 bases from V and 3 bases from J, with 7 bases between. Assay: immunoSEQ multiplex PCR; the TCRdb copy retains only in-frame clones and omits some. Of 15,000 or so clones listed, roughly three quarters are singletons. About this clone itself: Antigen specificity is unknown.

The sequence derives from a human donor with HPV-associated anogenital cancer. Collection of the sample occurred from a patient who underwent chemoradiotherapy. V gene TRBV7-2 combines with J gene TRBJ1-2, with D unclear. This chain's CDR3 is CASSRDYYGYTF. In DNA form, the CDR3 reads TGTGCCAGCAGCCGGGATTACTATGGCTACACCTTC.